Listed below are T cell receptor beta chains from one sample, sequenced in a study of T cell responses to AZD1222 COVID-19 vaccine. Sequencing was performed with immunoSEQ multiplex PCR; in TCRdb, only in-frame clones are kept and a portion is missing. Here the sample spans approximately 110,000 clones, 87% being singletons. This specimen was peripheral blood, taken 28 days after the second AZD1222 dose. These receptors originate from an adult who received the AZD1222 COVID-19 vaccine. Each CDR3 is given without its conserved first and last residue.

V gene: TRBV6-5
J gene: TRBJ1-6
CDR3 protein: ASSYPATGNSPLH

V gene: TRBV5-1
J gene: TRBJ1-6
CDR3 protein: ASSLAARVSDNSPLH

V gene: TRBV4-2
J gene: TRBJ2-2
CDR3 protein: ASSRQASGFNTGELF

V gene: TRBV9
J gene: TRBJ2-2
CDR3 protein: ASTAGVGELF

V gene: TRBV5-6
J gene: TRBJ1-4
CDR3 protein: ASSLVVEEKLF

V gene: TRBV24-1
J gene: TRBJ2-1
CDR3 protein: ATSDTSGRANLLNEQF

V gene: TRBV6-5
J gene: TRBJ2-2
CDR3 protein: ASSYLASNTGELF

V gene: TRBV9
J gene: TRBJ2-7
CDR3 protein: ASSGGFNYEQY

V gene: TRBV28
J gene: TRBJ1-1
CDR3 protein: ASRTMDRGITEAF

V gene: TRBV11-2
J gene: TRBJ1-2
CDR3 protein: ASSQTGGADYGYT